This TCR beta chain was sequenced for a study of metastatic and nonmetastatic thyroid tumors. Whole-study context: Repertoires were compared across blood and tumor or nodule tissue from malignant and benign thyroid patients. Findings and limits, study-wide: Within blood and tumor, benign nodules reportedly had significantly lower TCR beta diversity than malignant thyroid tumors did.

As originally analysed: In papillary thyroid cancer, a distant-metastasis classifier was built using CDR3 differences across clinicopathological groups. TCRdb recomputed clones from the PCR reads via MiXCR. The V and J calls come from TCRdb's annotation, not from the publication. The table shows 16,000 or so clones, with roughly 26% occurring only once. On this clone itself: The antigen remains undetermined.

V lost 3 bases to trimming and J lost 7 bases, with 19 bases between them. Germline CDR1 reads SNHLY; CDR2 reads FYNNEI. This CDR3 has 15 residues. No patient received treatment before thyroid surgery. The chain joins TRBV2 to TRBJ2-7, with D possibly being TRBD1 or TRBD2 (5 bases each). Sequencing was carried out using tumor tissue. The receptor comes from a male donor with papillary thyroid cancer or a benign thyroid nodule (not recorded which). Some clones in this sample may be carry-over from other donors' samples. The CDR3: CASSDSDRSRGEQYF. The CDR3 nucleotides read TGTGCCAGCAGTGATTCAGACAGATCCCGGGGAGAGCAGTACTTC.